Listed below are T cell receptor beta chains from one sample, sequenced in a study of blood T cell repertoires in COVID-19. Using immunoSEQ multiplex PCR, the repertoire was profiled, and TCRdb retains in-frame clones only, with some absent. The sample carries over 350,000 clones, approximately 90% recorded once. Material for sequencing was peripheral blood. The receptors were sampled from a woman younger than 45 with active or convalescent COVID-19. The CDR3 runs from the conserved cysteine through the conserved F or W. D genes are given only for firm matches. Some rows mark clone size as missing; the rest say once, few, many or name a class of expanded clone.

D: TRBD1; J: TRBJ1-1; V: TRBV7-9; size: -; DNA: TGTGCCAGCAGCGAACAGGGGGCTGCGAACACTGAAGCTTTCTTT; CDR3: CASSEQGAANTEAFF
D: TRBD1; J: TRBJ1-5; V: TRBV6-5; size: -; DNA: TGTGCCAGCAGACAGGGGTGGCAGCCCCAGCATTTT; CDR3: CASRQGWQPQHF
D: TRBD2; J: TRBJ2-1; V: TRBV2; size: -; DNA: TGTGCCAGCCAAGTAAGGACTAGCTTACTAAGGAATGAGCAGTTCTTC; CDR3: CASQVRTSLLRNEQFF
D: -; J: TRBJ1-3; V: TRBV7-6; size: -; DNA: TGTGCCAGCAGCTCGGCAGGGGTTTCTGGAAACACCATATATTTT; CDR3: CASSSAGVSGNTIYF
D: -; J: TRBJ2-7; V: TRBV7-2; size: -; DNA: TGTGCCAGCAGTACCGGAGGTTACGAGCAGTACTTC; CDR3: CASSTGGYEQYF
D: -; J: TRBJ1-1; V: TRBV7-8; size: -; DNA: TGTGCCAGCAGCTTAGCAGAGGCGAGGACTGAAGCTTTCTTT; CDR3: CASSLAEARTEAFF
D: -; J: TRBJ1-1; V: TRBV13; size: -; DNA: TGTGCCAGCAGCTTTCTAGGCGTACGTGAAGCTTTCTTT; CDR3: CASSFLGVREAFF
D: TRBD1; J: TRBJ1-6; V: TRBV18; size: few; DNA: TGTGCCAGCTCCCCCCGGGAGGGGGCGGATTCACCCCTCCACTTT; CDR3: CASSPREGADSPLHF
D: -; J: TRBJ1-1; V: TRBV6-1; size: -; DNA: TGTGCCAGCAGTGCTAACGACCTCAGGTTTATGGACACTGAAGCTTTCTTT; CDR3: CASSANDLRFMDTEAFF
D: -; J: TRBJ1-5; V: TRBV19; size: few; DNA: TGTGCCAGTAGCATCAAGGGCGGGGTATATAGCAATCAGCCCCAGCATTTT; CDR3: CASSIKGGVYSNQPQHF
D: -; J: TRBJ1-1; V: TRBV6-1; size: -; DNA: TGTGCCAGCAGTGAGAACAGAGAGAACACTGAAGCTTTCTTT; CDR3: CASSENRENTEAFF
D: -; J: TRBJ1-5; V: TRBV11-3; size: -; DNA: TGTGCCAGCAGGTCCATCCCTCCGGGCAGGGTCGCTAATCAGCCCCAGCATTTT; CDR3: CASRSIPPGRVANQPQHF
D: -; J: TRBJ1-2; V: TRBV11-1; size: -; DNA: TGTGCCAGCAGCTTCCAGACAGGATATGGCTACACCTTC; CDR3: CASSFQTGYGYTF
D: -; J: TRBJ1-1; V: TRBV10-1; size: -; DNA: TGCGCCAGCAGCCAGATGAACACTGAAGCTTTCTTT; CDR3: CASSQMNTEAFF
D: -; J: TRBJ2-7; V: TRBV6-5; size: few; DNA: TGTGCCAGCACCCAAAGTGAGGGTACCTACGAGCAGTACTTC; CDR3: CASTQSEGTYEQYF
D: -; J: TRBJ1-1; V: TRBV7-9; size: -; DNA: TGTGCCAGCAACTCATTTGAGACAGACCACACTGAAGCTTTCTTT; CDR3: CASNSFETDHTEAFF
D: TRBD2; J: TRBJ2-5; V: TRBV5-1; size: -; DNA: TGCGCCACCGAGCCGGGGGCTAGCGGGGGGCAAGAGACCCAGTACTTC; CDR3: CATEPGASGGQETQYF
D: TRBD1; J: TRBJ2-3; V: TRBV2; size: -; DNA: TGTGCCAGCACCAGGACAGGGAAGTCTAGCACAGATACGCAGTATTTT; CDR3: CASTRTGKSSTDTQYF
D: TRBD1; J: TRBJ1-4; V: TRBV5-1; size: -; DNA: TGCGCCAGCAGCCCGGGGGATCGACAGGGGGTAAAACTGTTTTTT; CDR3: CASSPGDRQGVKLFF
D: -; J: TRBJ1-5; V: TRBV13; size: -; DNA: TGTGCCAGCAGCTTTTCGGGGGGAGAGGCCCAGCATTTT; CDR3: CASSFSGGEAQHF
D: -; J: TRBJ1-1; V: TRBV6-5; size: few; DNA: TGTGCCAGCAGTTCCAGGGTGGGGAACACTGAAGCTTTCTTT; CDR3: CASSSRVGNTEAFF
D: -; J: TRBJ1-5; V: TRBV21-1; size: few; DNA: TGTGCCAGCAGCGGTCTTCGGGGTATACCTCATTATAGCAATCAGCCCCAGCATTTT; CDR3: CASSGLRGIPHYSNQPQHF
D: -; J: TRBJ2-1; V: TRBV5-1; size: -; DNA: TGCGCCAGCAGCTTTCTTCTACCGAACAATGAGCAGTTCTTC; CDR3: CASSFLLPNNEQFF
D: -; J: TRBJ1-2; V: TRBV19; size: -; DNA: TGTGCCAGTACCGGTACGAACTATGGCTACACCTTC; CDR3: CASTGTNYGYTF
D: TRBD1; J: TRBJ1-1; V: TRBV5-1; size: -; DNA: TGCGCCAGCAGCCTGGGACAGCTCTTGAACACTGAAGCTTTCTTT; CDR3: CASSLGQLLNTEAFF
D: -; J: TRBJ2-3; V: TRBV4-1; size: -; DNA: TGCGCCAGCAGCCAAGATCATTGGCAGTCGACAGATACGCAGTATTTT; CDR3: CASSQDHWQSTDTQYF
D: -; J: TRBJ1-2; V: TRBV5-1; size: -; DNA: TGCGCCAGCAGCCCCGAGGGTCTCTATGGCTACACCTTC; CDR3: CASSPEGLYGYTF
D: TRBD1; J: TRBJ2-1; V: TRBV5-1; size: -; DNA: TGCGCCAGCAGCTCGGGACAGACTTACAATGAGCAGTTCTTC; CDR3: CASSSGQTYNEQFF
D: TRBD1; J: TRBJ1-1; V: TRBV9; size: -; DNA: TGTGCCAGCAGCTTGGGACAGGGGGGCACTGAAGCTTTCTTT; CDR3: CASSLGQGGTEAFF
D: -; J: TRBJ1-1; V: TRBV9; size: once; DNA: TGTGCCAGCAGCGACAGGGACCACACTGAAGCTTTCTTT; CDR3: CASSDRDHTEAFF
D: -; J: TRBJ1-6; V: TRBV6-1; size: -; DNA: TGTGCCAGCAGTGAATACAGGGCTGGCAATTCACCCCTCCACTTT; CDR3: CASSEYRAGNSPLHF
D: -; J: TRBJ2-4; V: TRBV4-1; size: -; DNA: TGCGCCAGCAGCCAACCGACCCAGGGGCCGGCCAAAAACATTCAGTACTTC; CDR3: CASSQPTQGPAKNIQYF
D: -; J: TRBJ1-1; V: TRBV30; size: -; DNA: TGTGCCTGGAGTACTGACAGGATGAACACTGAAGCTTTCTTT; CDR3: CAWSTDRMNTEAFF
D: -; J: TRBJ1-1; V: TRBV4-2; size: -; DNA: TGTGCCAGCAGCCAAGCCGGGAGGTGGACTGAAGCTTTCTTT; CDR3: CASSQAGRWTEAFF
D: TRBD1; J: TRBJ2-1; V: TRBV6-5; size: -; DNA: TGTGCCAGCACCTACCGGGACAGCTCCTACAATGAGCAGTTCTTC; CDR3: CASTYRDSSYNEQFF
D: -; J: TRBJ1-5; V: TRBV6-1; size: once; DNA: TGTGCCAGCAGTGAAGGGACAGCCAATCAGCCCCAGCATTTT; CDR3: CASSEGTANQPQHF
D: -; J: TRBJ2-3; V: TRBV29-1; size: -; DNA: TGCAGCGTGCAAACAGGGAATCGGGGCACAGATACGCAGTATTTT; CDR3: CSVQTGNRGTDTQYF
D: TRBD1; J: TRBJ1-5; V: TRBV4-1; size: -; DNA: TGCGCCAGCAGCCAAAACAGGGGTGGGGGGCCCCAGCATTTT; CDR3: CASSQNRGGGPQHF
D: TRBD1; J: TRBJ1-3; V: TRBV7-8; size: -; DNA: TGTGCCAGCAGGGAACAGGGGGCAACGATCTCTGGAAACACCATATATTTT; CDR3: CASREQGATISGNTIYF
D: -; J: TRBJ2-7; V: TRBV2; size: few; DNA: TGTGCCAGCATGAAGGGGCTAAACGAGCAGTACTTC; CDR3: CASMKGLNEQYF
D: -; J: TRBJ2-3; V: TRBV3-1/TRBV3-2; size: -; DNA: TGTGCCAGCAGCCAAAGGCGGGATACGCAGTATTTT; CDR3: CASSQRRDTQYF
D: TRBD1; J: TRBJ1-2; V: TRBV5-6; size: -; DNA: TGTGCCAGCAGCTTTCCAGGACAGGACTATGGCTACACCTTC; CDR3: CASSFPGQDYGYTF
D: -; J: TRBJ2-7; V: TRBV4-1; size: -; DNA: TGCGCCAGCAGCCAGACGACAGGACCAGCCTACGAGCAGTACTTC; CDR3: CASSQTTGPAYEQYF
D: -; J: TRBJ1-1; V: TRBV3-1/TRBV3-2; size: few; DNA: TGTGCCAGCAGCCAAGGGCAGAACACTGAAGCTTTCTTT; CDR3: CASSQGQNTEAFF